These 30 T cell receptor beta chains were all obtained from the same sample, sequenced in a study of T cells in Graves' hyperthyroidism and ophthalmopathy. TCR beta CDR3 regions were amplified from RNA transcripts. The HTBI primer set was used in a first-round RT-PCR of the TCR CDR3. Via MiXCR, TCRdb re-called the multiplex PCR reads, giving one row per CDR3 protein. The sample lists hundreds of thousands of distinct CDR3 sequences; around 15% were seen once. Sequencing used blood. These receptors all stem from a woman between 40 and 55 years old with Graves' ophthalmopathy.

Ten or more counts support this clonotype. CDR3 sequence (DNA): TGCGCAGGAAAAACCGGGAGGGGCACAAGCGAGACCCAGTACTTC. Its protein product is CAGKTGRGTSETQYF. The V gene is TRBV20-1, the J gene TRBJ2-5; 8 bases are a match to TRBD2. The CDR3 runs to 15 residues. The germline V gene encodes CDR1 DFQATT and CDR2 SNEGSKA (reference sequence).

This clonotype has a count of ten or more. The V gene is TRBV18, the J gene TRBJ1-1; 7 nucleotides align to TRBD1. The germline gives CDR1 KGHSH, CDR2 LQKENI. The CDR3 spans 14 residues. Losses at the gene ends were 0 bases for V and 3 bases for J; bases not matched to a gene: 1. CDR3 residues: CASSPPGQYTEAFF. As DNA, the CDR3 is TGTGCCAGCTCACCACCGGGACAGTACACTGAAGCTTTCTTT.

There are a few counts of this clonotype. The rearrangement uses TRBV29-1 and TRBJ1-1, with TRBD1 matching 7 bases. V lost 1 base, J lost 4 bases, and 6 bases stayed unmatched. This CDR3 spans 14 amino acids. The germline V gene encodes CDR1 SQVTM and CDR2 ANQGSEA. CDR3: CSVEGQGGATEAFF. The CDR3 DNA reads as TGCAGCGTTGAAGGGCAGGGGGGGGCCACTGAAGCTTTCTTT. The complete variable domain, with remaining parts taken from reference TRBV29-1 and TRBJ1-1, reads SAVISQKPSRDICQRGTSLTIQCQVDSQVTMMFWYRQQPGQSLTLIATANQGSEATYESGFVIDKFPISRPNLTFSTLTVSNMSPEDSSIYLCSVEGQGGATEAFFGQGTRLTVV.

This rearrangement joins TRBV28 to TRBJ2-7; tentatively, D is TRBD1 (6 bases). Trimming left V 5 bases short and J 2 bases short, with 13 bases between. From germline, CDR1 is MDHEN and CDR2 SYDVKM. The CDR3 has 14 amino acids. This CDR3 reads CASSRLRDTYEQYF. The CDR3 nucleotides are TGTGCCAGCAGTAGGTTAAGGGACACCTACGAGCAGTACTTC.

This clonotype showed up just a few times. This sequence joins TRBV12-3 or TRBV12-4 and TRBJ1-6; TRBD1 aligns across 11 bases. The CDR3 runs to 15 residues. The J segment lost 6 bases and the V segment lost 5 bases, leaving 3 bases of the junction unmatched. Written as DNA, the CDR3 is TGTGCCAGCAGTGGGACAGGGGGGAGTAATTCACCCCTCCACTTT. It yields the protein CASSGTGGSNSPLHF.

This clonotype was counted at least ten times. The gene calls are TRBV11-2 and TRBJ2-3; 11 nucleotides agree with TRBD1. This CDR3 has 15 amino acids. CDR1 and CDR2 from the germline V gene are SGHAT and FQNNGV. V shed 4 bases and J 5 bases; nucleotides not matched to a gene: 5. CDR3 protein: CASSWTGGEGDTQYF. The CDR3 nucleotides are TGTGCCAGCAGCTGGACAGGGGGCGAGGGAGATACGCAGTATTTT.

V is TRBV19 and J is TRBJ1-1; possibly TRBD1 for D (5 bases). CDR1 is LNHDA and CDR2 is SQIVND in the germline V gene (reference sequence). CDR3 length equals 14 residues. The ends were cut back, 5 bases at V and 10 bases at J, with 20 bases in the middle. CDR3 coding DNA: TGTGCCAGTAGTTCCCCCGCGGGGACCTATGGAGCTTTCTTT. Translating it yields CASSSPAGTYGAFF.

The gene calls are TRBV6-1 and TRBJ2-3, with a possible D match to TRBD1 (6 bases). The germline V and J ends were trimmed by 10 bases and 0 bases, with 17 bases remaining between them. This CDR3 has 15 residues. Germline V gene sequence: CDR1 MNHNS, CDR2 SASEGT. This chain's CDR3 is CATRSGTKSTDTQYF. The CDR3 DNA reads as TGTGCCACAAGATCCGGGACAAAGAGCACAGATACGCAGTATTTT.

This clonotype was observed a handful of times. The chain uses TRBV27 and TRBJ2-7, with D perhaps TRBD2 (7 bases). CDR3 length equals 13 residues. Trimming pared 3 bases from V and 8 bases from J, leaving 14 bases between. The germline V gene encodes CDR1 MNHEY and CDR2 SMNVEV (reference sequence). The CDR3 coding sequence is TGTGCCAGCAGTTTCTCCGCGGGGGACAAGCAGTACTTC. Translated, it gives CASSFSAGDKQYF.

The V gene is TRBV11-2, the J gene TRBJ2-2; the D gene is possibly TRBD1 (7 bases). Germline V gene sequence: CDR1 SGHAT, CDR2 FQNNGV. CDR3 size: 18 residues. Trimming stripped 5 bases from V and 7 bases from J, with 26 bases between. The CDR3 protein is CASSTRGRDRSIVGELFF. CDR3 DNA: TGTGCCAGCAGCACTAGGGGGCGGGACAGATCGATAGTCGGGGAGCTGTTTTTT.

The V and J genes are TRBV2 and TRBJ2-2, with D possibly being TRBD2 (5 bases). Germline CDR1 SNHLY, CDR2 FYNNEI. CDR3 length: 15 amino acids. The V and J ends lost 3 bases and 4 bases respectively, with 12 bases between them. The CDR3 reads CASSDGETGTGELFF. As DNA, the CDR3 is TGTGCCAGCAGTGACGGGGAAACGGGCACCGGGGAGCTGTTTTTT.

This clonotype was recorded many times. The chain couples TRBV28 to TRBJ2-7, with TRBD1 matching 11 bases. V gave up 5 bases and J gave up 6 bases; unmatched junction bases: 12. Per the germline V gene, CDR1 is MDHEN and CDR2 is SYDVKM. The CDR3 runs 16 residues. In DNA, the CDR3 is TGTGCCAGCAGTCTACCCCCGGGACAGGGGGATCCCGAGCAGTACTTC. As protein: CASSLPPGQGDPEQYF.

This clonotype was counted at least ten times. The CDR3 here is CASSPRTSGKGEQFF. The CDR3 coding sequence is TGTGCCAGCAGCCCCCGGACTAGCGGGAAAGGTGAGCAGTTCTTC. V is TRBV7-8 and J is TRBJ2-1; 12 positions match TRBD2. The length of the CDR3 is 15 residues. Germline-derived CDR1 and CDR2 are SGHVS and FQNEAQ. The junction had 8 bases not matched to a gene; V was cut back by 5 bases and J by 9 bases.

The chain combines TRBV20-1 with TRBJ2-5; 7 nucleotides agree with TRBD2. This CDR3 has 17 amino acids. Germline-derived CDR1 and CDR2 are DFQATT and SNEGSKA (reference sequence). The junction had 20 bases not matched to a gene; V was cut back by 1 base and J by 9 bases. In nucleotides, the CDR3 is TGCAGTGCTAGAGGGGTGGTGGCGGGAGATTTGATTGGTGCCCAGTACTTC. As protein: CSARGVVAGDLIGAQYF.

This clonotype was counted at least ten times. V and J are TRBV27 and TRBJ2-7, with no clear D. The CDR3 has 13 residues. Germline V gives CDR1 MNHEY, CDR2 SMNVEV (reference sequence). V was trimmed by 2 bases and J by 3 bases, leaving 8 bases between them. DNA for the CDR3: TGTGCCAGCAGTTTAGGTACAGTCTACGAGCAGTACTTC. Its translation: CASSLGTVYEQYF.

This clonotype turned up a few times. The gene calls are TRBV5-6 and TRBJ1-1, with D possibly being TRBD1 (6 bases). Looked up from germline, CDR1 is SGHDT and CDR2 is YYEEEE. CDR3 length equals 16 residues. V lost 4 bases, J lost 1 base, and 17 bases lay in between. In nucleotides, the CDR3 is TGTGCCAGCAGCCTCGTTTCCCCAGGGGCGAACACTGAAGCTTTCTTT. It translates to CASSLVSPGANTEAFF. Variable domain in full (rest from reference TRBV5-6 and TRBJ1-1): DAGVTQSPTHLIKTRGQQVTLRCSPKSGHDTVSWYQQALGQGPQFIFQYYEEEERQRGNFPDRFSGHQFPNYSSELNVNALLLGDSALYLCASSLVSPGANTEAFFGQGTRLTVV.

This clonotype was detected many times. The V and J genes are TRBV7-2 and TRBJ2-3; unclear D gene. CDR1 SGHTA and CDR2 FQGNSA come from the germline V gene. V gave up 5 bases and J gave up 2 bases, with 14 bases separating them. There are 15 residues in the CDR3. The CDR3 DNA reads TGTGCCAGCAGCCGGTCGTGGCAGGTCACAGATACGCAGTATTTT. Its translation: CASSRSWQVTDTQYF.

The CDR3 here is CSAGRPNTGELFF. The CDR3 DNA sequence: TGCAGCGCGGGACGGCCGAACACCGGGGAGCTGTTTTTT. V and J are TRBV20-1 and TRBJ2-2; D perhaps matches TRBD2 (6 bases). There are 13 residues in the CDR3. Germline V gene data show CDR1 as DFQATT and CDR2 as SNEGSKA (reference sequence).

This clonotype was detected many times. The V call is TRBV28, the J call TRBJ2-1; D call uncertain. Germline V gene data show CDR1 as MDHEN and CDR2 as SYDVKM. V was trimmed by 2 bases and J by 9 bases, leaving 20 bases between them. This CDR3 has 16 residues. CDR3 sequence: CASSLLGPRLDSEQFF. The CDR3 nucleotides read TGTGCCAGCAGTTTACTTGGACCCCGCCTTGATTCTGAGCAGTTCTTC.

This clonotype was recorded at least ten times. J is TRBJ1-2 and V is TRBV30; D uncertain. CDR1 is GTSNPN, CDR2 SVGIG, per germline (reference sequence). CDR3 length: 13 residues. Between the trimmed V and J ends, which lost 0 bases and 8 bases, there was a span of 13 bases. This chain's CDR3 is CAWSVGVAGGYTF. CDR3 bases: TGTGCCTGGAGTGTAGGTGTCGCTGGGGGCTACACCTTC.

This clonotype appeared many times. V and J are TRBV20-1 and TRBJ1-5; D is possibly TRBD1 (5 bases). This CDR3 contains 16 residues. Trimming stripped 1 base from V and 2 bases from J, with 15 bases between. Germline V gene data show CDR1 as DFQATT and CDR2 as SNEGSKA (reference sequence). CDR3 DNA: TGCAGTGCTAGAGGGGGAGGACGGGGCGGCAATCAGCCCCAGCATTTT. It is translated as CSARGGGRGGNQPQHF.

V gene TRBV28 combines with J gene TRBJ2-5; TRBD2 aligns across 7 bases. Germline V CDR1 and CDR2: MDHEN, SYDVKM. The CDR3 spans 17 residues. J lost 0 bases, V lost 5 bases, and 12 bases had no gene match. The CDR3 DNA is TGTGCCAGCAGTGCAGAGCGGGGTTGGGACTACCAAGAGACCCAGTACTTC. Protein product: CASSAERGWDYQETQYF.

This clonotype was seen repeatedly, ten times or more. V usage is TRBV11-2 and J usage is TRBJ2-2; D gene uncertain. Trimming took off 5 bases at V and 4 bases at J, with 8 bases between the two ends. CDR1 and CDR2 (germline): SGHAT, FQNNGV. This CDR3 comprises 13 residues. DNA for the CDR3: TGTGCCAGCAGCGTCCCCCTCACCGGGGAGCTGTTTTTT. Protein sequence: CASSVPLTGELFF.

This clonotype was detected ten times or more. V gene TRBV2 combines with J gene TRBJ2-5; 8 nucleotides agree with TRBD2. The CDR3 is 16 residues long. V shed 6 bases and J 1 base; nucleotides not matched to a gene: 10. Looked up from germline, CDR1 is SNHLY and CDR2 is FYNNEI. The CDR3 coding sequence is TGTGCCAGCAGACTCCGAACTAGCGGAAGCCAAGAGACCCAGTACTTC. This sequence encodes CASRLRTSGSQETQYF.

This clonotype came up a few times. The chain carries TRBV5-1 and TRBJ1-6, with D hard to call. CDR3 length: 15 residues. Germline-derived CDR1 and CDR2 are SGHRS and YFSETQ. V shed 5 bases and J shed 5 bases, with 14 bases lying between them. The DNA for the CDR3 is TGCGCCAGCAGGAAAAGCACGAGGGATAATTCACCCCTCCACTTT. Its translation is CASRKSTRDNSPLHF.

This clonotype occurred many times. J is TRBJ2-1 and V is TRBV7-3; 11 bases agree with TRBD2. Germline V gene lookup returns CDR1 SGHTA and CDR2 FQGTGA. There are 15 residues in the CDR3. V lost 6 bases to trimming and J lost 3 bases; unmatched junction nucleotides: 4. As DNA, the CDR3 is TGTGCCAGCAGTAAGCTAGCGGGAGGCTACAATGAGCAGTTCTTC. Translation: CASSKLAGGYNEQFF.

The rearrangement links TRBV7-9 to TRBJ2-1; 9 bases map to TRBD1. Germline V gives CDR1 SEHNR, CDR2 FQNEAQ (reference sequence). Unmatched junction bases numbered 7, after V lost 3 bases and J lost 4 bases. The CDR3 has 16 residues. In DNA form, the CDR3 reads TGTGCCAGCAGCTTTGACAGGGGGGGAGTTTACAATGAGCAGTTCTTC. Amino acid sequence: CASSFDRGGVYNEQFF.

The chain links TRBV18 to TRBJ2-7; the match to TRBD2 covers 12 bases. The germline V gene has CDR1 KGHSH and CDR2 LQKENI. Losses at the gene ends were 3 bases for V and 7 bases for J; bases not matched to a gene: 13. The CDR3 runs 17 residues. The CDR3 spells CASSPLHPGLAGLEQYF. The CDR3 coding sequence is TGTGCCAGCTCACCGCTCCACCCGGGACTAGCGGGTTTAGAGCAGTACTTC.

This chain links TRBV18 with TRBJ2-5; TRBD1 might be the D (6 bases). V gave up 6 bases and J gave up 3 bases, with 17 bases separating them. Germline assignment: CDR1 KGHSH and CDR2 LQKENI. The CDR3 spans 15 residues. Here the CDR3 reads CASSLGQGGEETQYF. DNA of the CDR3: TGTGCCAGCTCCCTCGGACAAGGGGGTGAAGAGACCCAGTACTTC.

This chain joins TRBV5-1 and TRBJ2-1, with 7 bases aligning to TRBD2. V was clipped by 0 bases and J by 9 bases; unmatched bases: 9. Germline lookup yields CDR1 SGHRS and CDR2 YFSETQ. The CDR3 is 15 amino acids. The CDR3, as DNA: TGCGCCAGCAGCTTGGAGGGCGGGGGTCGCGGTGAGCAGTTCTTC. Protein: CASSLEGGGRGEQFF.